This T cell receptor (beta chain) was identified during a study of read filtering for tumor transcriptome and immune sequencing. About the study: The cohort had some 16 men and approximately 15 women aged about 45 to 90, mean around 66 years. DNase treatment preceded whole-transcriptome library preparation. TCR-mapped reads were about 4.05 to 11 million with IR-seq versus about 85 to 1,300 with RNA-seq.

Molecular barcoded adaptors covering alpha/delta and beta/gamma chains were used on roughly 400 ng RNA. TCRdb called the reads again in MiXCR, with one record for every CDR3 protein. This table has fewer than 75,000 distinct CDR3 sequences, under 25% appearing once. V dropped 5 bases and J dropped 2; count of bases not matched to a gene: 5. The CDR3 spans 18 residues. The germline CDR1 and CDR2 sequences are SGHTA and FQGNSA. The table lists this clonotype with many counts. The gene calls are TRBV7-2 and TRBJ2-6; 14 bases map to TRBD2. The receptor's source is a donor aged 40 or older with multiple myeloma. Sequencing was done on a sample of a population of CD138-negative cells sorted from bone marrow. As DNA, the CDR3 is TGTGCCAGCAGCGGGACTAGCGGGAGTGGGGCTGGGGCCAACGTCCTGACTTTC. Amino acids: CASSGTSGSGAGANVLTF.